The T cell receptor (beta chain) under discussion was sequenced for a study of T cells in narcolepsy. Study overall: Patients with NT1 or NT2 and healthy control donors were enrolled.

General study results and limits: Autoreactive clonotypes reportedly recurred in blood of same and different patients, not controls. No autoreactive T cell clone sequences appeared in some memory CD4+ repertoires. HCRT-specific and TRIB2-specific autoreactive clonotypes appeared among same-patient CSF and blood CD4+ clonotypes.

CDR3 length: 12 residues. Germline CDR1 SQVTM, CDR2 ANQGSEA. V was pared by 1 base and J by 3 bases, with 5 bases between. The data were produced by immunoSEQ multiplex PCR, yet TCRdb's version contains in-frame clones alone and is incomplete. The sample has around 42,000 clones; about 91% are singletons. With respect to this clone: Its target is not known.

The J gene is TRBJ2-3, the V gene TRBV29-1; the D gene is possibly TRBD2 (5 bases). The sample consisted of CD45RA- memory CD4+ T cells from PBMCs. This receptor was taken from a human donor with narcolepsy. CDR3 residues: CSVEGGTDTQYF. The CDR3 nucleotides read TGCAGCGTTGAAGGAGGGACAGATACGCAGTATTTT.